This T cell receptor (beta chain) comes out of a study of regulatory T cells in long-lasting Graves disease. The CDR3 loop spans 14 amino acids. In germline, CDR1 is GTSNPN, CDR2 SVGIG (reference sequence). Trimming removed 0 bases from V and 0 bases from J; junction bases left unmatched: 0. Stated time point: newly diagnosed GD, antithyroid drugs for less than 3 months. The TCR library was made from RNA extracted from PBMCs. In this sample, this clonotype turned up many times. To make TCR beta libraries, researchers used iRepertoire HTBI primers and Arm-PCR of CDR3 regions. TCRdb re-derived calls from the multiplex PCR reads in MiXCR, one entry per CDR3 protein. Altogether 400,000 to 500,000 distinct CDR3 sequences are present, roughly 15% being singletons, with the ten largest covering about 8%. The data also belong to a second study, concerning T cells in Graves' hyperthyroidism and ophthalmopathy.

The chain recombines TRBV30 with TRBJ2-7; 9 bases line up with TRBD2. This TCR was sampled from a woman aged 35 to 49 with Graves disease. Sequenced material: peripheral blood mononuclear cells (PBMCs), taken at new diagnosis, from a patient treated with antithyroid drugs. The CDR3 region has the DNA TGTGCCTGGAGTGTGACTAGCGGCTCCTACGAGCAGTACTTC. Amino acids: CAWSVTSGSYEQYF.